These T cell receptor beta chains were read from a single sample in a study of T cell changes during pregnancy in multiple sclerosis. Assay used: immunoSEQ multiplex PCR; TCRdb lists only in-frame clones, some missing. Of 35,000 to 55,000 clones in the sample, 85% to 90% were seen once. The source was CD8+ T cells from peripheral blood mononuclear cells, collected after pregnancy. The origin of the receptors is a female donor in good health, enrolled as a control in a pregnancy study. Each CDR3 is given with its conserved first and last residue. The D gene is left open where the match is weak. Clone size is shown for a subset of rows, as once, few, many or a class of expanded clone.

TRBV7-2	TRBD1	NA	TRBJ1-1	TGTGCCAGCAGAGGGGGCGCAGACACTGAAGCTTTCTTT	CASRGGADTEAFF
TRBV7-3	NA	once	TRBJ2-1	TGTGCCAGCAGCTTAACTGGGGCAGGGGATGAGCAGTTCTTC	CASSLTGAGDEQFF
TRBV9	NA	NA	TRBJ2-7	TGTGCCAGCAGCCCCCAGGGTACCTACCTCTACGAGCAGTACTTC	CASSPQGTYLYEQYF
TRBV28	NA	few	TRBJ1-2	TGTGCCAGCAGTCCGGCGGGGAATGAGAACTATGGCTACACCTTC	CASSPAGNENYGYTF
TRBV6-6	NA	NA	TRBJ1-1	TGTGCCAGCAAGCAGGGAGGGGACATCACTGAAGCTTTCTTT	CASKQGGDITEAFF
TRBV9	NA	once	TRBJ2-5	TGTGCCAGCAGCTCCGGAGGGCTCCAAGAGACCCAGTACTTC	CASSSGGLQETQYF
TRBV6-5	TRBD1	NA	TRBJ2-5	TGTGCCAGCAGTTACGTTGGAGGACAGGGGGCAGAGACCCAGTACTTC	CASSYVGGQGAETQYF
TRBV7-9	NA	NA	TRBJ2-2	TGTGCCAGCAGCCCCCAGCCTATCGGGGCCGGGGAGCTGTTTTTT	CASSPQPIGAGELFF
TRBV13	NA	NA	TRBJ2-7	TGTGCCAGCAGCTTGGACCGGGACACGGCCTACGAGCAGTACTTC	CASSLDRDTAYEQYF
TRBV7-2	NA	NA	TRBJ2-1	TGTGCCAGCAGCTCGTGGGGCCGGAATGAGCAGTTCTTC	CASSSWGRNEQFF
TRBV28	NA	NA	TRBJ2-3	TGTGCCAGCACCTCCCGGACAGGCACAGATACGCAGTATTTT	CASTSRTGTDTQYF
TRBV4-1	NA	NA	TRBJ2-3	TGCGCCAGCAGCCAAGATTACGGCAGGGAACGAGATACGCAGTATTTT	CASSQDYGRERDTQYF
TRBV6-5	NA	NA	TRBJ2-7	TGTGCCAGCAGTTACTCGACCAGGGAATTAAGCTACGAGCAGTACTTC	CASSYSTRELSYEQYF
TRBV18	NA	NA	TRBJ1-1	TGTGCCAGCTCACCGTCCACGTTGGGTCGGGGCACTGAAGCTTTCTTT	CASSPSTLGRGTEAFF
TRBV9	TRBD2	NA	TRBJ2-3	TGTGCCAGCAGCGTAGCGGGGGGGGGAGATACGCAGTATTTT	CASSVAGGGDTQYF
TRBV9	TRBD1	NA	TRBJ2-7	TGTGCCAGCAGCGCGGGACAGAAGCCCTACGAGCAGTACTTC	CASSAGQKPYEQYF
TRBV6-5	NA	NA	TRBJ2-1	TGTGCCAGCGGGGAACCGGGACACCGCAATGAGCAGTTCTTC	CASGEPGHRNEQFF
TRBV4-1	NA	NA	TRBJ1-1	TGCGCCAGCAGCCAAACAGGGAACACTGAAGCTTTCTTT	CASSQTGNTEAFF
TRBV4-2	NA	once	TRBJ2-2	TGTGCCAGCAGCCAAGATGCAGAGGCCGGGGAGCTGTTTTTT	CASSQDAEAGELFF